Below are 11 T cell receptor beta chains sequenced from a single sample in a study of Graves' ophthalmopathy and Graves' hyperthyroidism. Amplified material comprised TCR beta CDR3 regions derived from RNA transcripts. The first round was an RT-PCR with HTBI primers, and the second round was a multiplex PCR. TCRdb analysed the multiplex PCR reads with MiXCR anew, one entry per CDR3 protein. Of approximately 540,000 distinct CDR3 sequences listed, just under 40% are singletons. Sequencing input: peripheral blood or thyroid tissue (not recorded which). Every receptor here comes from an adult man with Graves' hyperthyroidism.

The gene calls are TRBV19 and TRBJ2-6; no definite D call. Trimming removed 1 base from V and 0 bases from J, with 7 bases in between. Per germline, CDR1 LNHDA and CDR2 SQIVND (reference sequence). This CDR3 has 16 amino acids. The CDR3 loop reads CASSIGTFSGANVLTF. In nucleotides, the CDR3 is TGTGCCAGTAGTATAGGAACGTTCTCTGGGGCCAACGTCCTGACTTTC.

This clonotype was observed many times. DNA for the CDR3: TGTGCCATCAGGCGGACACCTTACACCGGGGAGCTGTTTTTT. It specifies CAIRRTPYTGELFF. The genes are TRBV10-3 and TRBJ2-2; D is perhaps TRBD1 (5 bases). The ends were cut back, 6 bases at V and 3 bases at J, with 11 bases in the middle. This CDR3 contains 14 residues. The V gene's germline CDR1 is ENHRY and CDR2 SYGVKD.

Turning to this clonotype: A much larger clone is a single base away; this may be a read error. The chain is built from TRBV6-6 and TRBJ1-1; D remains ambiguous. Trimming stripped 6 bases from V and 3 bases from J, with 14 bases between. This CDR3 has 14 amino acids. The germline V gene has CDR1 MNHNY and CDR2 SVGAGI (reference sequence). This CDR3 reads CASRASPSDTEAFF. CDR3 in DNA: TGTGCCAGCAGGGCGTCACCGTCGGACACTGAAGCTTTCTTT.

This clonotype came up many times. The CDR3 reads CASRPGRISGANVLTF. The CDR3 DNA is TGTGCCAGCAGACCGGGACGGATCTCTGGGGCCAACGTCCTGACTTTC. This chain joins TRBV6-5 and TRBJ2-6; D may be TRBD1 or TRBD2 (5 bases each). V lost 6 bases and J 0 bases, leaving 12 bases between the germline ends. CDR3 size: 16 residues. Per germline, CDR1 MNHEY and CDR2 SVGAGI.

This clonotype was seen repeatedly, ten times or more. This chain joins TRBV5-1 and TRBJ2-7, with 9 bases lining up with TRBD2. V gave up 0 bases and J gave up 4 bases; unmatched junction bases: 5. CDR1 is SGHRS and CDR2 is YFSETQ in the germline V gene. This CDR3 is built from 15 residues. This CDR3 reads CASSLEPSGMYEQYF. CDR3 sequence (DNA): TGCGCCAGCAGCTTGGAGCCTAGCGGGATGTACGAGCAGTACTTC.

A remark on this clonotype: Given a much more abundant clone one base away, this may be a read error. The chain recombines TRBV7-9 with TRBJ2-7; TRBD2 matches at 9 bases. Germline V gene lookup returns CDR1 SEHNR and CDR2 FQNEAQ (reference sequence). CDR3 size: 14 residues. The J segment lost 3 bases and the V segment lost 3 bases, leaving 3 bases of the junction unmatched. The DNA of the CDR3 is TGTGCCAGCAGCTTGGCACTAGCGGGCTACGAGCAGTACTTC. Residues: CASSLALAGYEQYF.

CDR3 protein: CATSAVSGRIGDTQYF. The CDR3 region has the DNA TGTGCCACCAGTGCCGTTAGCGGGAGGATTGGGGATACGCAGTATTTT. This rearrangement joins TRBV24-1 to TRBJ2-3, with TRBD2 matching over 10 bases. Trimming removed 5 bases from V and 6 bases from J; junction bases left unmatched: 10. CDR3 length: 16 amino acids. Germline V gene lookup returns CDR1 KGHDR and CDR2 SFDVKD.

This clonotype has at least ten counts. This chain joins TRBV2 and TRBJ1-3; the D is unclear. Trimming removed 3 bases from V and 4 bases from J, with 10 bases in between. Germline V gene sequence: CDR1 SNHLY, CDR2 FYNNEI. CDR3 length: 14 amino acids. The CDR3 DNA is TGTGCCAGCAGTGACTCATCCTCCGGAAACACCATATATTTT. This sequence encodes CASSDSSSGNTIYF.

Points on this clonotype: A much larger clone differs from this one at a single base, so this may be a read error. CDR3 sequence: CASSVIGHKPCEQYF. The CDR3 nucleotides are TGTGCCAGCAGCGTAATCGGGCATAAACCTTGCGAGCAGTACTTC. The chain recombines TRBV9 with TRBJ2-7; D uncertain. The V gene's germline CDR1 is SGDLS and CDR2 YYNGEE. This CDR3 has 15 amino acids. Trimming took off 1 base at V and 6 bases at J, with 17 bases between the two ends.

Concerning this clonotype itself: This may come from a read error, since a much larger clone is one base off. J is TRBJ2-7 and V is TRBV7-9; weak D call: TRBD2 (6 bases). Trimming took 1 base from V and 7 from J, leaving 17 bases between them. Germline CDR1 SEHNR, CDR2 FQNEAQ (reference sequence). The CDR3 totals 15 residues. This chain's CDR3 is CASSLGGRMNNEQYF. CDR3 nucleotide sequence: TGTGCCAGCAGCTTAGGGGGGAGGATGAACAATGAGCAGTACTTC.

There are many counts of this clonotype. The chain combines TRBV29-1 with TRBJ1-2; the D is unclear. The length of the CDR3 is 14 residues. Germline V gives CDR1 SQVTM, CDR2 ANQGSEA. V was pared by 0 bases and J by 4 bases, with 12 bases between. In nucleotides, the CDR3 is TGCAGCGTTGAAGAAGCCGGACGCCTCTATGGCTACACCTTC. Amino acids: CSVEEAGRLYGYTF.